This T cell receptor (beta chain) was observed in a study of tumor and adjacent non-tumor tissue in lung cancer. Whole-study context: On average, productive TCRbeta reads reached about 4.17 million per sample. Study findings and constraints: In normal lung, the top 100 clones were significantly more dominant than in tumor. Tumor tissue had significantly higher TCR diversity than normal lung.

Details on this clonotype: Its antigen is unknown. Mismatch with germline at one junction end may stem from a read error.

This sample's RNA came from whole unsorted tissue. The normal lung tissue was taken more than 3 cm from the tumor edge. The library came from three nested PCR rounds adapted from ARM-PCR protocols. TCRdb analysed the multiplex PCR reads with MiXCR anew, one entry per CDR3 protein. This table has some 99,000 distinct CDR3 sequences, roughly two thirds appearing once. The sequenced material came from distant non-tumor lung tissue. The sequence derives from a man aged 55 to 70 with non-small cell lung cancer.

The CDR3 protein is CASSQGFSGSYERYF. The CDR3 DNA sequence: TGTGCCAGCAGCCAGGGGTTTAGCGGCTCCTACGAGCGGTACTTC. This chain joins TRBV5-6 and TRBJ2-7; possibly TRBD1 or TRBD2 for D (6 bases each). This CDR3 has 15 residues. CDR1 is SGHDT, CDR2 YYEEEE, per germline.